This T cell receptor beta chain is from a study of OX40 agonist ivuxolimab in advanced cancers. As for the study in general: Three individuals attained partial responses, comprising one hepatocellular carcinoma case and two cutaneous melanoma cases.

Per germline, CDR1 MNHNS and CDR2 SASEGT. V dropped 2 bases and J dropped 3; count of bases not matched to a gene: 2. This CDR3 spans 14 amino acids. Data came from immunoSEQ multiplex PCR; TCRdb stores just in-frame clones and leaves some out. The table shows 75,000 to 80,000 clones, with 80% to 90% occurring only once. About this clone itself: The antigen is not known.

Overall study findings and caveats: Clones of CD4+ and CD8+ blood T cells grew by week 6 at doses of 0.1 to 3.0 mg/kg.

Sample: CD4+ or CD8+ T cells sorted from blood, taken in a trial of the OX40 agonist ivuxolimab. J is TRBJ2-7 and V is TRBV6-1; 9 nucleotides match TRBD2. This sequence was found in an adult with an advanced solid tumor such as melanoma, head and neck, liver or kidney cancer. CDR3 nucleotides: TGTGCCAGCAGTGAACTAGCGGGACGCTACGAGCAGTACTTC. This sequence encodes CASSELAGRYEQYF.